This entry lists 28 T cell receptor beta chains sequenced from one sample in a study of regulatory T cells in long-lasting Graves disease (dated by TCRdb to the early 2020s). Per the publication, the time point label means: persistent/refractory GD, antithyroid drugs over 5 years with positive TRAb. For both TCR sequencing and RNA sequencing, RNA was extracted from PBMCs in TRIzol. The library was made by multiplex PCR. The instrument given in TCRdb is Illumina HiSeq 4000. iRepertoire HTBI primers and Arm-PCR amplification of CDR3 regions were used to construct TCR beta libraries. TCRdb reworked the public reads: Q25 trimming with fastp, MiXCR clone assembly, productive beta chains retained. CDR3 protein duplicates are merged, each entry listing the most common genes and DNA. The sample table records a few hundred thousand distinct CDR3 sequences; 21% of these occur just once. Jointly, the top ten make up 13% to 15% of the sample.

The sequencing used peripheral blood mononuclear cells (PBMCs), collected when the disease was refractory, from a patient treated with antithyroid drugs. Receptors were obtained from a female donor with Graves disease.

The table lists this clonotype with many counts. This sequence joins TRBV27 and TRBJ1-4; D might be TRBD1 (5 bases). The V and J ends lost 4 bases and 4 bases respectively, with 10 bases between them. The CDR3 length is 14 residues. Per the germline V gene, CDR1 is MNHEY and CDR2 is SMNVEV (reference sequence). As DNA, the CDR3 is TGTGCCAGCAGTTCCGGCCAGGGTAATGAAAAACTGTTTTTT. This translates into CASSSGQGNEKLFF.

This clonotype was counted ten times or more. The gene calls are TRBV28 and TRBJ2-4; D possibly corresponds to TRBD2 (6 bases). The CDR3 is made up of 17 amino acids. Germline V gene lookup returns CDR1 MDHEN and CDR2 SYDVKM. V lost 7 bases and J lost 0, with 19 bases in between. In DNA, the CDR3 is TGTGCCAGCATTCAAGCGGGCCCTGTGGAAGCCAAAAACATTCAGTACTTC. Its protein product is CASIQAGPVEAKNIQYF.

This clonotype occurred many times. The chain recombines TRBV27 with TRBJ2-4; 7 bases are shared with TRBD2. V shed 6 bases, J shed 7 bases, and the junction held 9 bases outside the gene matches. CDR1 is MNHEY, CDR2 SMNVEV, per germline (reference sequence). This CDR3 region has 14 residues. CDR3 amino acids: CASRQLANPNIQYF. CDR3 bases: TGTGCCAGCAGGCAACTAGCGAATCCCAACATTCAGTACTTC.

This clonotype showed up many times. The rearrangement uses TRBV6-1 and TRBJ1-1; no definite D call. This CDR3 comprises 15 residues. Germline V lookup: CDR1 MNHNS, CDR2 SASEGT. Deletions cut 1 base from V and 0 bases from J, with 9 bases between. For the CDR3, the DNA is TGTGCCAGCAGTGAAGGAATAGGTATGAACACTGAAGCTTTCTTT. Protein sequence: CASSEGIGMNTEAFF.

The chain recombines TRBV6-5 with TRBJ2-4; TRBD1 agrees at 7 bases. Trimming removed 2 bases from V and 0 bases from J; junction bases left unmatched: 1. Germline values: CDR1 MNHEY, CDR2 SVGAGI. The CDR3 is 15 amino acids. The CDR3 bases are TGTGCCAGCAGTTACGGGGACAGAGCCAAAAACATTCAGTACTTC. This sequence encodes CASSYGDRAKNIQYF.

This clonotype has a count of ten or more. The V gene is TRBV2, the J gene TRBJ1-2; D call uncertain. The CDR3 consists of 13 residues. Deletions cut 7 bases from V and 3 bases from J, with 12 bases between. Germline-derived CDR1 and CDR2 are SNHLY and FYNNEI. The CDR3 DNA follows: TGTGCCAGCACAGCGCGGGCAGACTATGGCTACACCTTC. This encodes CASTARADYGYTF.

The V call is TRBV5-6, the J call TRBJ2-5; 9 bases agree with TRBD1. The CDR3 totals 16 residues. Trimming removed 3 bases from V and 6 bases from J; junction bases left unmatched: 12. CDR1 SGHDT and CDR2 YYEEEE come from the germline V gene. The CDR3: CASSSLRDRVGKTQYF. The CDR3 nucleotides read TGTGCCAGCAGCTCGCTGAGGGACAGGGTCGGGAAGACCCAGTACTTC.

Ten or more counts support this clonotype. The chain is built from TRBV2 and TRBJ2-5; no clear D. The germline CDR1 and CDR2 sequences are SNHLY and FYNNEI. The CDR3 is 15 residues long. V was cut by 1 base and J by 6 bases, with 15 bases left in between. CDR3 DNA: TGTGCCAGCAGTGAAGGGACCGCGGTGGTGCAGACCCAGTACTTC. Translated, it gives CASSEGTAVVQTQYF.

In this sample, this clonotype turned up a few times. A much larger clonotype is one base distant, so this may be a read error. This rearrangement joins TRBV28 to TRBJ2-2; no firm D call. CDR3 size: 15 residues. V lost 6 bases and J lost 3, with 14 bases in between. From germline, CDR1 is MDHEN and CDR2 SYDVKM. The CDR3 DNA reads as TGTGCCAGCAGAGCCAACCCCGGACACACCGGGGAGCTGTTTTTT. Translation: CASRANPGHTGELFF.

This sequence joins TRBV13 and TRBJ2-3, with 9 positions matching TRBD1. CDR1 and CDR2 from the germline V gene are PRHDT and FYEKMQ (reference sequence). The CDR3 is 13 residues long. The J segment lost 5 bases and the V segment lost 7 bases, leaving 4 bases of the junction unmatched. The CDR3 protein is CASTLDRGDTQYF. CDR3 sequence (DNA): TGTGCCAGCACCCTGGACAGGGGAGATACGCAGTATTTT.

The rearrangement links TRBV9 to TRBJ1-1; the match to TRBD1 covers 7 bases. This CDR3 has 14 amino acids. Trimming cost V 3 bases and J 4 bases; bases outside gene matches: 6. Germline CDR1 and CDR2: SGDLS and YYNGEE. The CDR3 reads CASSATGSGTEAFF. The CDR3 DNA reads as TGTGCCAGCAGCGCGACAGGGTCGGGCACTGAAGCTTTCTTT.

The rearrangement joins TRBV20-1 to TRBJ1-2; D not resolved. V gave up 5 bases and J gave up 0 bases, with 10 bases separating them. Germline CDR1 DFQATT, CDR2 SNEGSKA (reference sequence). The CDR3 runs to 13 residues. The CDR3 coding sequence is TGCAGTGCTCCTAGTGGTACTAACTATGGCTACACCTTC. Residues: CSAPSGTNYGYTF.

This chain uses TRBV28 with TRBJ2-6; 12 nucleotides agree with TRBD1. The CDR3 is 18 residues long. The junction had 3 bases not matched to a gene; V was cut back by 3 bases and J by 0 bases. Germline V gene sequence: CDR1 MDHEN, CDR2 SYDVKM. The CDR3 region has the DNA TGTGCCAGCAGTTTCGGGACAGGGGGCCTCTCTGGGGCCAACGTCCTGACTTTC. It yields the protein CASSFGTGGLSGANVLTF.

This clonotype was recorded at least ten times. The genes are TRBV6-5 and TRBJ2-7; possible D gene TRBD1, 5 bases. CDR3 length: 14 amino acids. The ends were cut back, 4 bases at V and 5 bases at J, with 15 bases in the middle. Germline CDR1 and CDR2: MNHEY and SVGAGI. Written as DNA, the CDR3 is TGTGCCAGCAGTTTAGGGGTGGGTACCCACGAGCAGTACTTC. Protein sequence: CASSLGVGTHEQYF.

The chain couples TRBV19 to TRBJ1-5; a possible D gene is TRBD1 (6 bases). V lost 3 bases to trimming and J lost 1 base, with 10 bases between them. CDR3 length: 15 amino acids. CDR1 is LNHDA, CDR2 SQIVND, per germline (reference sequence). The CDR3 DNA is TGTGCCAGTAGTATGGGGGCGAGGAGCAATCAGCCCCAGCATTTT. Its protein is CASSMGARSNQPQHF.

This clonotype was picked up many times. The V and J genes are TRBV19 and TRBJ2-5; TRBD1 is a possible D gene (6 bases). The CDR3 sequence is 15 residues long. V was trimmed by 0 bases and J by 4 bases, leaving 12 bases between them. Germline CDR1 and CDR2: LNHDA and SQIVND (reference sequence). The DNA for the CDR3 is TGTGCCAGTAGTATAGAAACAGGGTTTGGAGAGACCCAGTACTTC. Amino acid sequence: CASSIETGFGETQYF.

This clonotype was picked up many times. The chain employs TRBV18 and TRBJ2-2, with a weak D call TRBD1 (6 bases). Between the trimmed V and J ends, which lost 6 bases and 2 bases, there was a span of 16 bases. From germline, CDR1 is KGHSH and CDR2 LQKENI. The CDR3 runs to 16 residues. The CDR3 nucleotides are TGTGCCAGCTCGCCCTCAGGGGTCCGAAACACCGGGGAGCTGTTTTTT. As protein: CASSPSGVRNTGELFF.

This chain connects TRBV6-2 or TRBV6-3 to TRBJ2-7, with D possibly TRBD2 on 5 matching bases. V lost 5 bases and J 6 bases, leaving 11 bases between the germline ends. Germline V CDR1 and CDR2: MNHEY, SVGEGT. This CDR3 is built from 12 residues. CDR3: CASSNRGLEQYF. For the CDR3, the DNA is TGTGCCAGCAGTAATCGGGGTCTCGAGCAGTACTTC.

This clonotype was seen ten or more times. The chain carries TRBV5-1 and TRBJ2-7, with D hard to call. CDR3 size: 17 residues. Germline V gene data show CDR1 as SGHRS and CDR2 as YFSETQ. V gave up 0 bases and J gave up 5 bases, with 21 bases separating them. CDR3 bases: TGCGCCAGCAGCTTGGAGACCACTCCCTACCCCCATGACGAGCAGTACTTC. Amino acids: CASSLETTPYPHDEQYF.

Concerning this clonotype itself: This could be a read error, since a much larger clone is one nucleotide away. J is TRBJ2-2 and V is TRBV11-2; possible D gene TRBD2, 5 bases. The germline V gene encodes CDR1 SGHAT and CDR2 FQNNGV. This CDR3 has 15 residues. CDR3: CASSLEPGPPGELVF. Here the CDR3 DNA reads TGTGCCAGCAGCTTAGAACCAGGACCCCCCGGGGAGCTGGTTTTT.

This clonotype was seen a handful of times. The CDR3 loop reads CSAFLAGAYEQYF. The CDR3 region has the DNA TGCAGTGCTTTTCTAGCGGGAGCCTACGAGCAGTACTTC. The chain is built from TRBV20-1 and TRBJ2-7; 10 nucleotides align to TRBD2. Unmatched junction bases numbered 3, after V lost 5 bases and J lost 2 bases. The length of the CDR3 is 13 residues. Germline CDR1 reads DFQATT; CDR2 reads SNEGSKA (reference sequence).

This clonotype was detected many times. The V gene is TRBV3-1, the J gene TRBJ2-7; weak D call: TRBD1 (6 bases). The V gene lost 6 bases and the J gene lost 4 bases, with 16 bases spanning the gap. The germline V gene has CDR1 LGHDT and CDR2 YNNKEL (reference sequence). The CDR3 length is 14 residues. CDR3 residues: CASSHGTPGYEQYF. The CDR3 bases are TGTGCCAGCAGTCATGGGACACCCGGTTACGAGCAGTACTTC.

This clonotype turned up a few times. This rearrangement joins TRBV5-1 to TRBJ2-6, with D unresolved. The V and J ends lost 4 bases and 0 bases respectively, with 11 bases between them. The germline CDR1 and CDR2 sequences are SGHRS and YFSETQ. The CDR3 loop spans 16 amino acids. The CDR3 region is CASSGPELSGANVLTF. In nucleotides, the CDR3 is TGCGCCAGCAGCGGACCAGAGCTCTCTGGGGCCAACGTCCTGACTTTC.

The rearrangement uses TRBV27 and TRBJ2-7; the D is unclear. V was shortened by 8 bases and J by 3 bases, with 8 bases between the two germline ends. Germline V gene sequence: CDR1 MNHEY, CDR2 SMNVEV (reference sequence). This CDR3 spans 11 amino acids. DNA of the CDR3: TGTGCCAGCTCCCACAACTACGAGCAGTACTTC. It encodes CASSHNYEQYF.

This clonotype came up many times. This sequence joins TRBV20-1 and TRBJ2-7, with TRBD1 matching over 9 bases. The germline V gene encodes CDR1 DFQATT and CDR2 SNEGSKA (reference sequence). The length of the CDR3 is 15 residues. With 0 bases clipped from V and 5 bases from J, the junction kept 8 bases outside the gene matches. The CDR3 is CSARDQLRTGDEQYF. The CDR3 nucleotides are TGCAGTGCTAGAGATCAGTTGAGGACAGGGGACGAGCAGTACTTC.

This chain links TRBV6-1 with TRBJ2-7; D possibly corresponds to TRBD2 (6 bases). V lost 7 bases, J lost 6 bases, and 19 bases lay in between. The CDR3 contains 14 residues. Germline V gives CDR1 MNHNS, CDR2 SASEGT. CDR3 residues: CASTAGRETGEQYF. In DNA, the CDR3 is TGTGCCAGCACTGCGGGACGGGAGACGGGCGAGCAGTACTTC.

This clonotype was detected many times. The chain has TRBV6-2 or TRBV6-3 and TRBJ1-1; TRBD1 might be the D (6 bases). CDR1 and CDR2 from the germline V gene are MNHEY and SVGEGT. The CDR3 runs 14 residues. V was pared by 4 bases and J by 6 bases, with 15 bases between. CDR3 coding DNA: TGTGCCAGCAGTTCACCCACAGGGATCGCTGAAGCTTTCTTT. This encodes CASSSPTGIAEAFF.

CDR3 nucleotide sequence: TGTGCCAGCAGCGGGACTAGCGGGATGCAGTTCTTC. It yields the protein CASSGTSGMQFF. The V gene is TRBV2, the J gene TRBJ2-1, with 13 bases aligning to TRBD2. Germline V gives CDR1 SNHLY, CDR2 FYNNEI. The V and J ends lost 6 bases and 12 bases, in that order; junction bases with no gene match: 2. This CDR3 comprises 12 residues.